The clone carrying this T cell receptor (beta chain) was counted ten times or more. Its cognate antigen is unknown. The data are from a study of molecular identifiers for immune sequencing clone quantification. Study observations and caveats: The sizes of highly expanded clones could be underestimated when identical TCR molecules share a barcode.

A single record per CDR3 protein comes from TCRdb applying MiXCR to the PCR reads. The sample records 30,000 to 40,000 distinct CDR3 sequences, about 18% being singletons. Germline CDR1 is PRHDT and CDR2 is FYEKMQ (reference sequence). Losses at the gene ends were 0 bases for V and 0 bases for J; bases not matched to a gene: 8. The CDR3 has 17 residues. V is TRBV13 and J is TRBJ2-7, with 7 bases fitting TRBD1. This TCR was recovered from a human donor in good health. Some libraries in this study had Jurkat cell RNA spiked in. Sequenced: naive CD8+ T cells from blood, with Jurkat cell RNA spiked in. Subset denoted: FACS-sorted CD8+CD4-CCR7+CD45RA+ naive T cells. The CDR3 nucleotides are TGTGCCAGCAGCTTAGGCGCTCACAGGGGTACCTCCTACGAGCAGTACTTC. Protein product: CASSLGAHRGTSYEQYF.